This T cell receptor beta chain was documented in a study of T cell responses to AZD1222 COVID-19 vaccine. Study at large: Second-dose schedules of about 4 or about 12 weeks were combined. Findings and caveats of the study: Just 5 to 7 AZD1222 recipients tested seropositive at baseline. The repertoires were collected only after the peak T cell response. Mostly white British, mostly female donors; authors suggested clonal diversity may be underestimated.

As regards this clone: The antigen is undetermined.

The repertoire was sequenced with immunoSEQ multiplex PCR; TCRdb's copy has only in-frame clones and lacks some. The sample contains more than 100,000 clones, 75% to 90% of which appear only once. Germline values: CDR1 KGHDR, CDR2 SFDVKD. The CDR3 is 15 residues long. Deletions cut 6 bases from V and 5 bases from J, with 18 bases between. The TCR originated in an adult in good health. The chain carries TRBV24-1 and TRBJ2-5, with D perhaps given as TRBD1 or TRBD2 (6 bases each). The specimen was peripheral blood, collected on day 0 of AZD1222 vaccination. CDR3 coding DNA: TGTGCCACCAGTTCCTCACGGGGGCGCGGGGAGACCCAGTACTTC. This sequence encodes CATSSSRGRGETQYF.